The 14 T cell receptor beta chains reported below all come from one sample, sequenced in a study of technical replicates of blood from four donors. Sequencing used immunoSEQ multiplex PCR; TCRdb keeps in-frame clones, though not all of them. The repertoire includes about 75,000 clones, about 97% of them detected once, and approximately 0.18% sits in the top ten. Sequencing input: T cells isolated from PBMCs. The receptors originated from a human donor in good health.

The chain carries TRBV6-1 and TRBJ1-2, with a tentative D call TRBD1 (5 bases). V was clipped by 7 bases and J by 5 bases, with 8 bases between them. The CDR3 totals 11 residues. Germline CDR1 is MNHNS and CDR2 is SASEGT. CDR3 region: CASKGDYGYTF. The CDR3 DNA reads TGTGCCAGCAAAGGGGATTATGGCTACACCTTC.

This clone has a single count. The V call is TRBV10-2, the J call TRBJ2-7, with D possibly matching TRBD2 (6 bases). Germline V gene data show CDR1 as WSHSY and CDR2 as SAAADI. The CDR3 extends over 13 amino acids. V lost 6 bases and J 2 bases, leaving 11 bases between the germline ends. CDR3 in amino acids: CASRPGLTYEQYF. CDR3 nucleotides: TGCGCCAGCAGGCCGGGACTTACCTACGAGCAGTACTTC.

This chain links TRBV4-2 with TRBJ2-2, with 7 bases lining up with TRBD2. Germline CDR1 and CDR2: LGHNA and YNFKEQ. CDR3 length equals 18 residues. The V gene end was trimmed by 7 bases and the J gene end by 0 bases; junction bases not matched to a gene: 14. This CDR3 is CASNIDRDYHANTGELFF. The DNA of the CDR3 is TGTGCCAGCAACATAGACCGGGACTACCACGCGAACACCGGGGAGCTGTTTTTT.

The count of this clone is one. V and J are TRBV4-2 and TRBJ2-2; 8 bases are a match to TRBD2. This CDR3 region has 16 residues. Losses at the gene ends were 2 bases for V and 6 bases for J; bases not matched to a gene: 8. Germline V gene sequence: CDR1 LGHNA, CDR2 YNFKEQ. CDR3 bases: TGTGCCAGCAGCCAATATGGTCGGGGGGGGCCCGGGGAGCTGTTTTTT. It encodes CASSQYGRGGPGELFF.

The rearrangement uses TRBV5-4 and TRBJ2-5; 12 nucleotides align to TRBD2. V lost 4 bases to trimming and J lost 1 base; unmatched junction nucleotides: 2. CDR3 length: 15 amino acids. CDR1 and CDR2 (germline): SGHNT, YYREEE (reference sequence). This CDR3 is CASSRTSGIQETQYF. The CDR3 DNA reads as TGTGCCAGCAGCCGGACTAGCGGGATCCAAGAGACCCAGTACTTC.

The CDR3: CAGGGGAGNIQYF. In DNA form, the CDR3 reads TGTGCCGGGGGGGGAGGGGCCGGGAACATTCAGTACTTC. The chain carries TRBV30 and TRBJ2-4, with TRBD2 matching over 7 bases. Trimming at V came to 8 bases and at J to 7 bases, leaving 11 bases not matched to a gene. The germline V gene encodes CDR1 GTSNPN and CDR2 SVGIG (reference sequence). This CDR3 is built from 13 residues.

The V gene is TRBV18, the J gene TRBJ2-1, with 10 bases fitting TRBD2. The trim removed 5 bases at V and 10 bases at J, leaving 11 bases unmatched. The CDR3 is 15 residues long. CDR1 KGHSH and CDR2 LQKENI come from the germline V gene. The CDR3 spells CASSNQREGFREQFF. In DNA, the CDR3 is TGTGCCAGCTCAAACCAGCGGGAGGGCTTCAGAGAGCAGTTCTTC.

This clone was recorded only once. The chain is built from TRBV15 and TRBJ2-7; 7 bases align to TRBD1. Germline lookup yields CDR1 LNHNV and CDR2 YYDKDF (reference sequence). Trimming removed 4 bases from V and 3 bases from J; junction bases left unmatched: 3. The CDR3 covers 13 residues. CDR3 DNA: TGTGCCACCAGCACCGGACAGGACTACGAGCAGTACTTC. It is translated as CATSTGQDYEQYF.

V is TRBV2 and J is TRBJ2-5; 7 nucleotides line up with TRBD1. The CDR3 runs to 13 residues. V lost 5 bases, J lost 4 bases, and 4 bases stayed unmatched. Germline V gene data show CDR1 as SNHLY and CDR2 as FYNNEI. CDR3 residues: CASSPRTGETQYF. In nucleotides, the CDR3 is TGTGCCAGCAGTCCCCGGACAGGAGAGACCCAGTACTTC. Full variable domain (rest looked up from reference TRBV2 and TRBJ2-5): EPEVTQTPSHQVTQMGQEVILRCVPISNHLYFYWYRQILGQKVEFLVSFYNNEISEKSEIFDDQFSVERPDGSNFTLKIRSTKLEDSAMYFCASSPRTGETQYFGPGTRLLVL.

For the CDR3, the DNA is TGCAGCCTTAAAGAGCCGGGACAGGGCCATCTTAATCAGCCCCAGCATTTT. Translation: CSLKEPGQGHLNQPQHF. The chain carries TRBV29-1 and TRBJ1-5; 9 nucleotides align to TRBD1. The germline V gene has CDR1 SQVTM and CDR2 ANQGSEA. J lost 4 bases, V lost 8 bases, and 18 bases had no gene match. This CDR3 region has 17 residues.

The rearrangement uses TRBV6-6 and TRBJ2-7; maybe TRBD2 (5 bases). CDR3 length: 15 residues. Trimming pared 0 bases from V and 5 bases from J, leaving 14 bases between. In germline, CDR1 is MNHNY, CDR2 SVGAGI (reference sequence). The CDR3 nucleotides are TGTGCCAGCAGTTACTCCGGAGCATCGCGGGACGAGCAGTACTTC. It encodes CASSYSGASRDEQYF.

The V call is TRBV7-9, the J call TRBJ1-6; TRBD1 matches at 7 bases. Trimming took 3 bases from V and 6 from J; bases not matched to a gene: 14. The V gene's germline CDR1 is SEHNR and CDR2 FQNEAQ (reference sequence). The CDR3 runs 18 residues. In DNA, the CDR3 is TGTGCCAGCAGCTTGTTATTAAATAAGGGACAGAGTAATTCACCCCTCCACTTT. This encodes CASSLLLNKGQSNSPLHF.

The chain joins TRBV14 to TRBJ2-1; D call uncertain. Germline lookup yields CDR1 SGHDN and CDR2 FVKESK. CDR3 size: 17 residues. V was pared by 0 bases and J by 7 bases, with 19 bases between. CDR3 coding DNA: TGTGCCAGCAGCCAAGACAAATGGGCCTACTCCTGGAATGAGCAGTTCTTC. This codes for CASSQDKWAYSWNEQFF. Complete variable domain (other parts from reference TRBV14 and TRBJ2-1): EAGVTQFPSHSVIEKGQTVTLRCDPISGHDNLYWYRRVMGKEIKFLLHFVKESKQDESGMPNNRFLAERTGGTYSTLKVQPAELEDSGVYFCASSQDKWAYSWNEQFFGPGTRLTVL.

The CDR3 nucleotides are TGTGCCAGCAGCGCGGGACTAGCGCTCAATAATGAGCAGTTCTTC. Protein product: CASSAGLALNNEQFF. The chain employs TRBV4-2 and TRBJ2-1, with TRBD2 identical over 10 bases. Trimming took 5 bases from V and 7 from J; bases not matched to a gene: 8. The CDR3 is 15 amino acids. In germline, CDR1 is LGHNA, CDR2 YNFKEQ.